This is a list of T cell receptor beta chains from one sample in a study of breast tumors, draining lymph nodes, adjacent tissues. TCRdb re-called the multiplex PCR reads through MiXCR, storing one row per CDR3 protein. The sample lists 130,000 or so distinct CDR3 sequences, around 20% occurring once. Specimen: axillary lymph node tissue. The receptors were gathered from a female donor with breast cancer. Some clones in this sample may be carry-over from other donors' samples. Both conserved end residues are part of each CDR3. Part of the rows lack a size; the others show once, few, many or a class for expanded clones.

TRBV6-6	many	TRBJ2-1	CASSSTPDRGRDEQFF
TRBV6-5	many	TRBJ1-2	CASSYRGQVHYGYTF
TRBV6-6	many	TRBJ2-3	CASSYSTSGDSTDTQYF
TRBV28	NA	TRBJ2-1	CASSPQVAGNNEQFF
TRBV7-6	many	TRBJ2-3	CASSTGSTDTQYF
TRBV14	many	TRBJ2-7	CASSRETGTSGSVRYEQYF
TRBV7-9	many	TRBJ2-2	CASSRLGLAENTGELFF
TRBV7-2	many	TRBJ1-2	CASSLVEGNYGYTF
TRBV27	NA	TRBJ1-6	CASSFRGTSYNSPLHF
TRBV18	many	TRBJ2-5	CASSPRDSGETQYF
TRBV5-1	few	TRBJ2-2	CASSSETWNTGELFF
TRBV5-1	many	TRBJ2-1	CASSFSSFTISYNEQFF
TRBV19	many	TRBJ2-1	CASSIGAGRYEQFF
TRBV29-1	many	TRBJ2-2	CSVRVTSTGELFF
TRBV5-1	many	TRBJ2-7	CASSDGTSGDSSYEQYF
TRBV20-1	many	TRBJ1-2	CSATGTDYGYTF
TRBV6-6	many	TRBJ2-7	CASSLRAALSYEQYF
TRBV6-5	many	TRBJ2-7	CASRVAGAGRVYEQYF
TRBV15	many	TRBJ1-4	CATSPPGTGDEKLFF
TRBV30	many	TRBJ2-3	CAWSSRPGLAIPDTQYF